The 27 T cell receptor beta chains below all came from one sample that was sequenced in a study of human T cells and chemical hapten exposure. Individual cDNA molecules received unique molecular identifiers in the library. TCRdb re-derived calls from the reads in MiXCR, one entry per CDR3 protein. The sample lists around 120,000 distinct CDR3 sequences, approximately 9.3% occurring once. RNA extraction used unfractionated whole blood as the source of total RNA. Sequencing used whole blood. The source of these receptors is a human donor in good health. Some clones in this sample may be carry-over from other donors' samples.

This clonotype was found a few times. This sequence joins TRBV6-1 and TRBJ2-1, with 15 bases aligning to TRBD2. The CDR3 contains 17 residues. Germline CDR1 reads MNHNS; CDR2 reads SASEGT. The junction had 8 bases not matched to a gene; V was cut back by 3 bases and J by 8 bases. Here the CDR3 reads CASSDPGLAGGPDEQFF. The CDR3, as DNA: TGTGCCAGCAGTGATCCCGGACTAGCGGGGGGGCCGGATGAGCAGTTCTTC.

This clonotype showed up many times. This sequence joins TRBV29-1 and TRBJ2-2; D might be TRBD1 (5 bases). This CDR3 contains 13 residues. Trimming stripped 3 bases from V and 5 bases from J, with 10 bases between. The germline V gene has CDR1 SQVTM and CDR2 ANQGSEA. The CDR3 DNA is TGCAGCGTTGACGGACACTTAACCGGGGAGCTGTTTTTT. It codes for CSVDGHLTGELFF.

This clonotype was seen only a few times. V is TRBV7-9 and J is TRBJ1-6; the D gene is possibly TRBD1 (6 bases). The ends were cut back, 3 bases at V and 7 bases at J, with 19 bases in the middle. There are 17 residues in the CDR3. CDR1 and CDR2 from the germline V gene are SEHNR and FQNEAQ (reference sequence). The CDR3 coding sequence is TGTGCCAGCAGCTTGTGGGTTACAGGGTTGTGGAATTCACCCCTCCACTTT. Its protein product is CASSLWVTGLWNSPLHF.

This clonotype was seen ten or more times. J is TRBJ2-4 and V is TRBV20-1; perhaps D is TRBD1 or TRBD2 (6 bases each). CDR1 DFQATT and CDR2 SNEGSKA come from the germline V gene (reference sequence). V dropped 6 bases and J dropped 6 bases, with 15 bases sitting between them. The CDR3 sequence is 13 residues long. The CDR3 loop reads CSAPRGEVNIQYF. The CDR3 bases are TGCAGTGCCCCGAGGGGGGAGGTAAACATTCAGTACTTC.

In its sample, this clonotype was seen many times. This chain connects TRBV7-2 to TRBJ1-6; TRBD1 agrees at 7 bases. Germline V gene sequence: CDR1 SGHTA, CDR2 FQGNSA. The CDR3 totals 18 residues. The junction had 6 bases not matched to a gene; V was cut back by 0 bases and J by 1 base. Here the CDR3 DNA reads TGTGCCAGCAGCTTAGCGCTTGCAGGGGGGTCCTATAATTCACCCCTCCACTTT. As protein: CASSLALAGGSYNSPLHF. Together with reference TRBV7-2 and TRBJ1-6, the CDR3 gives the full variable domain: GAGVSQSPSNKVTEKGKDVELRCDPISGHTALYWYRQSLGQGLEFLIYFQGNSAPDKSGLPSDRFSAERTGGSVSTLTIQRTQQEDSAVYLCASSLALAGGSYNSPLHFGNGTRLTVT.

This clonotype has more than one count but fewer than ten. V usage is TRBV5-1 and J usage is TRBJ2-7, with D uncertain. The CDR3 length is 14 residues. From germline, CDR1 is SGHRS and CDR2 YFSETQ. The V and J ends lost 1 base and 4 bases respectively, with 12 bases between them. CDR3 in DNA: TGCGCCAGCAGCTTGACAGATATGCTATACGAGCAGTACTTC. It yields the protein CASSLTDMLYEQYF.

This clonotype was observed a handful of times. J is TRBJ2-5 and V is TRBV27, with D perhaps TRBD1 (5 bases). The V and J ends lost 6 bases and 2 bases respectively, with 10 bases between them. The CDR3 is 13 residues long. Germline V gene lookup returns CDR1 MNHEY and CDR2 SMNVEV (reference sequence). CDR3 in amino acids: CASRKPGQETQYF. The CDR3, as DNA: TGTGCCAGCAGGAAACCAGGGCAAGAGACCCAGTACTTC.

This clonotype came up many times. This chain connects TRBV7-9 to TRBJ2-5; unclear D gene. Germline V gene data show CDR1 as SEHNR and CDR2 as FQNEAQ (reference sequence). V lost 5 bases and J lost 4, with 14 bases in between. The CDR3 contains 14 residues. For the CDR3, the DNA is TGTGCCAGCAGCGCCCGGACGGCTCGAGAGACCCAGTACTTC. Amino acid sequence: CASSARTARETQYF.

This clonotype was seen a handful of times. The CDR3 DNA is TGCGCCAGCACCGGGACACCCTCAGAGCAGTACTTC. This codes for CASTGTPSEQYF. V is TRBV5-1 and J is TRBJ2-7; D might be TRBD1 (6 bases). CDR3 size: 12 residues. From germline, CDR1 is SGHRS and CDR2 YFSETQ. The V and J ends lost 6 bases and 7 bases respectively, with 14 bases between them.

This rearrangement joins TRBV29-1 to TRBJ2-7; TRBD1 matches 8 bases. The CDR3 extends over 14 amino acids. Germline V gene data show CDR1 as SQVTM and CDR2 as ANQGSEA. V trimming: 1 base; J trimming: 3 bases; junction bases outside the gene matches: 5. CDR3: CSVEAGTGDYEQYF. The CDR3 DNA follows: TGCAGCGTTGAAGCCGGGACAGGCGACTACGAGCAGTACTTC.

This clonotype was counted many times. The gene calls are TRBV18 and TRBJ1-1; D remains ambiguous. CDR3 length: 15 amino acids. The germline V and J ends were trimmed by 2 bases and 4 bases, with 14 bases remaining between them. Germline CDR1 KGHSH, CDR2 LQKENI. CDR3 region: CASSPVDPPGTEAFF. The CDR3 DNA reads as TGTGCCAGCTCACCAGTAGACCCTCCAGGCACTGAAGCTTTCTTT.

The chain combines TRBV6-5 with TRBJ2-7; 12 nucleotides line up with TRBD1. CDR3 length: 15 residues. V was clipped by 5 bases and J by 7 bases; unmatched bases: 9. Germline loops: CDR1 MNHEY, CDR2 SVGAGI. CDR3 protein: CASSTPGTGGEEQYF. The CDR3 DNA follows: TGTGCCAGCAGTACACCCGGGACAGGGGGCGAGGAGCAGTACTTC.

This clonotype was found many times. CDR3 bases: TGTGCCAGCAGTTACCAAGGACGGCCGCAAGAGACCCAGTACTTC. Its translation is CASSYQGRPQETQYF. The rearrangement uses TRBV6-2 or TRBV6-3 and TRBJ2-5; no reliable D call. The CDR3 runs to 15 residues. Germline V gene data show CDR1 as MNHEY and CDR2 as SVGEGT. The ends were cut back, 2 bases at V and 2 bases at J, with 12 bases in the middle.

This clonotype has more than one count but fewer than ten. This chain connects TRBV5-1 to TRBJ2-3, with unresolved D. This CDR3 has 15 amino acids. Per the germline V gene, CDR1 is SGHRS and CDR2 is YFSETQ. Trimming pared 0 bases from V and 2 bases from J, leaving 10 bases between. CDR3: CASSLDLQDTDTQYF. The CDR3 region has the DNA TGCGCCAGCAGCTTGGATTTGCAGGACACAGATACGCAGTATTTT.

This clonotype has ten or more counts. J is TRBJ2-1 and V is TRBV6-5; D is possibly TRBD1 (5 bases). This CDR3 comprises 14 residues. V was clipped by 3 bases and J by 4 bases, with 10 bases between them. Germline V gives CDR1 MNHEY, CDR2 SVGAGI. The CDR3 DNA is TGTGCCAGCAGTTATTGGGGCCCATACAATGAGCAGTTCTTC. Translating gives CASSYWGPYNEQFF.

This clonotype was seen ten or more times. This chain connects TRBV29-1 to TRBJ1-1; maybe TRBD1 (5 bases). Germline CDR1 SQVTM, CDR2 ANQGSEA. Trimming left V 4 bases short and J 8 bases short, with 17 bases between. The length of the CDR3 is 13 residues. The CDR3 spells CSVGNLGTGEAFF. The DNA for the CDR3 is TGCAGCGTTGGGAACCTGGGGACGGGCGAAGCTTTCTTT.

In its sample, this clonotype was seen many times. CDR3 region: CAGGDGKNEQFF. The CDR3 DNA follows: TGTGCCGGGGGAGATGGAAAGAATGAGCAGTTCTTC. The chain has TRBV6-5 and TRBJ2-1; D could derive from TRBD1 or TRBD2 (5 bases each). Germline V gene lookup returns CDR1 MNHEY and CDR2 SVGAGI. The CDR3 consists of 12 residues. Deletions cut 11 bases from V and 7 bases from J, with 15 bases between.

The chain has TRBV3-1 and TRBJ2-3; maybe TRBD2 (6 bases). Trimming removed 0 bases at V and 0 bases at J, with 19 bases between. Germline V lookup: CDR1 LGHDT, CDR2 YNNKEL (reference sequence). The CDR3 loop spans 19 amino acids. As DNA, the CDR3 is TGTGCCAGCAGCCAAGACCCACCTGGGGTAGCGGCTAGCACAGATACGCAGTATTTT. Translation: CASSQDPPGVAASTDTQYF.

The chain carries TRBV7-6 and TRBJ2-7, with 10 bases identical to TRBD2. Germline V gene sequence: CDR1 SGHVS, CDR2 FNYEAQ. The CDR3 length is 14 residues. The ends lost 4 bases at V and 3 bases at J; junction bases unmatched: 3. CDR3 sequence (DNA): TGTGCCAGCAGCTCGCGGACTAGCGGCTACGAGCAGTACTTC. Residues: CASSSRTSGYEQYF.

This clonotype was found many times. The chain carries TRBV27 and TRBJ1-5; 12 bases align to TRBD1. The V and J ends lost 2 bases and 2 bases, in that order; junction bases with no gene match: 4. Per the germline V gene, CDR1 is MNHEY and CDR2 is SMNVEV (reference sequence). The CDR3 has 17 amino acids. The CDR3 is CASSLGTGGKGNQPQHF. CDR3 nucleotide sequence: TGTGCCAGCAGTTTAGGGACAGGGGGCAAGGGCAATCAGCCCCAGCATTTT.

V and J are TRBV12-3 or TRBV12-4 and TRBJ2-7; 7 positions agree with TRBD1. The CDR3 is 14 amino acids. The ends lost 5 bases at V and 8 bases at J; junction bases unmatched: 12. The DNA for the CDR3 is TGTGCCAGCAGTACAGGGACAGCTCTCCCGAAGCAGTACTTC. It specifies CASSTGTALPKQYF.

This clonotype was found a few times. The rearrangement joins TRBV14 to TRBJ2-1; a weak D match, TRBD2 (5 bases). This CDR3 has 12 residues. CDR1 and CDR2 (germline): SGHDN, FVKESK. Between the trimmed V and J ends, which lost 4 bases and 10 bases, there was a span of 11 bases. The CDR3 DNA is TGTGCCAGCAGCCCCGGGAACTTCGAGCAGTTCTTC. Amino acid sequence: CASSPGNFEQFF. Supplemented by reference TRBV14 and TRBJ2-1, the full variable domain reads EAGVTQFPSHSVIEKGQTVTLRCDPISGHDNLYWYRRVMGKEIKFLLHFVKESKQDESGMPNNRFLAERTGGTYSTLKVQPAELEDSGVYFCASSPGNFEQFFGPGTRLTVL.

At least ten counts were recorded for this clonotype. The chain recombines TRBV7-9 with TRBJ2-1, with 7 positions matching TRBD2. Germline CDR1 and CDR2: SEHNR and FQNEAQ (reference sequence). V trimming: 0 bases; J trimming: 6 bases; junction bases outside the gene matches: 5. The CDR3 is 15 residues long. CDR3: CASSLAGGPLNEQFF. The DNA of the CDR3 is TGTGCCAGCAGCTTAGCGGGAGGGCCCCTCAATGAGCAGTTCTTC.

This clonotype was counted a few times. V and J are TRBV20-1 and TRBJ2-1, with a weak D call TRBD2 (6 bases). This CDR3 has 17 residues. CDR1 DFQATT and CDR2 SNEGSKA come from the germline V gene (reference sequence). Trimming pared 6 bases from V and 1 base from J, leaving 22 bases between. The CDR3 here is CSAGGAGSTNSYNEQFF. The DNA for the CDR3 is TGCAGTGCCGGCGGTGCGGGAAGCACGAATTCCTACAATGAGCAGTTCTTC.

This clonotype was seen many times. The rearrangement uses TRBV7-2 and TRBJ2-7; 7 nucleotides match TRBD2. The CDR3 has 15 amino acids. Germline CDR1 and CDR2: SGHTA and FQGNSA. Trimming removed 1 base from V and 1 base from J; junction bases left unmatched: 4. In nucleotides, the CDR3 is TGTGCCAGCAGCTTAGTCCTAGCGGCTTCCTACGAGCAGTACTTC. It encodes CASSLVLAASYEQYF.

The sample holds a few counts of this clonotype. This rearrangement joins TRBV19 to TRBJ2-4; TRBD2 aligns across 11 bases. Germline trimming cut 5 bases from V and 9 bases from J; bases unmatched to any gene: 6. The CDR3 runs to 14 residues. The germline V gene encodes CDR1 LNHDA and CDR2 SQIVND (reference sequence). Written as DNA, the CDR3 is TGTGCCAGTAGTCGTCGACTAGCGGGACTCATTCAGTACTTC. Its protein is CASSRRLAGLIQYF.

The gene calls are TRBV7-2 and TRBJ1-5; 7 positions match TRBD1. This CDR3 is built from 13 residues. The junction had 3 bases not matched to a gene; V was cut back by 5 bases and J by 5 bases. From germline, CDR1 is SGHTA and CDR2 FQGNSA. The CDR3 bases are TGTGCCAGCAGCAGGGACAGCGATCAGCCCCAGCATTTT. This gives the protein CASSRDSDQPQHF.